Shown below are 2 T cell receptor beta chains from a single sample sequenced in a study of T-cell memory formation after mild COVID-19. TCRdb called the 5' RACE reads again in MiXCR, with one record for every CDR3 protein. The table records hundreds of thousands of distinct CDR3 sequences, about 13% of them present only once. Sequencing was performed on PBMCs or a T cell subset sorted from them (not recorded which). The source of these receptors is a young man who had mild COVID-19 (a few samples of this study predate the infection). Cell type and time point are not known.

This clonotype was counted only a few times. V usage is TRBV28 and J usage is TRBJ2-1; a weak D match, TRBD2 (6 bases). Germline V gene sequence: CDR1 MDHEN, CDR2 SYDVKM. This CDR3 comprises 16 residues. V gave up 7 bases and J gave up 2 bases, with 18 bases separating them. The CDR3 DNA reads TGTGCCAGCAATGGCGGGGCGACCCTCACCTACAATGAGCAGTTCTTC. Translating gives CASNGGATLTYNEQFF. Full variable domain (rest looked up from reference TRBV28 and TRBJ2-1): DVKVTQSSRYLVKRTGEKVFLECVQDMDHENMFWYRQDPGLGLRLIYFSYDVKMKEKGDIPEGYSVSREKKERFSLILESASTNQTSMYLCASNGGATLTYNEQFFGPGTRLTVL.

This clonotype was recorded a few times. The CDR3 sequence is CASSQGGLADLREQFF. CDR3 bases: TGTGCCAGCAGCCAAGGGGGACTAGCAGACCTCAGGGAGCAGTTCTTC. The V call is TRBV4-2, the J call TRBJ2-1, with 9 bases aligning to TRBD2. J gave up 10 bases and V 1 base, and 11 bases lay outside the gene matches. CDR1 LGHNA and CDR2 YNFKEQ come from the germline V gene. The CDR3 runs 16 residues.